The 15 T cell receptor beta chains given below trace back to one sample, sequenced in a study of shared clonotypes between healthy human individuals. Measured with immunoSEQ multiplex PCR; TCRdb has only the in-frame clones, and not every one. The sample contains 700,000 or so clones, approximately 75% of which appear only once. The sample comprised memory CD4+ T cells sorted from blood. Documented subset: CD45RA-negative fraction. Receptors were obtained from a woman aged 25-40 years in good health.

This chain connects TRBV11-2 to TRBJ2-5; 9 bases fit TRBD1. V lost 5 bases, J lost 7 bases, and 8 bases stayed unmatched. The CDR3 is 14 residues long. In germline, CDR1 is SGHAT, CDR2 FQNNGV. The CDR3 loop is CASSPGTGLGTQYF. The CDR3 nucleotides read TGTGCCAGCAGCCCCGGGACAGGGTTAGGGACCCAGTACTTC.

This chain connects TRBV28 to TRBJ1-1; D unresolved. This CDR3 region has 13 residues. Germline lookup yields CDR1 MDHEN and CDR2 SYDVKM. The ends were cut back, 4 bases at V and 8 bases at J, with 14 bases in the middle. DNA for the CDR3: TGTGCCAGCAGTTCTTCACGAAAGCCAGAAGCTTTCTTT. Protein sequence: CASSSSRKPEAFF.

In nucleotides, the CDR3 is TGTGCCAGCAGTCCCCACGGGGGGTCAGGCTATGGCTACACCTTC. Protein product: CASSPHGGSGYGYTF. The V call is TRBV27, the J call TRBJ1-2, with D maybe TRBD1 (5 bases). The length of the CDR3 is 15 residues. The ends were cut back, 5 bases at V and 4 bases at J, with 17 bases in the middle. CDR1 MNHEY and CDR2 SMNVEV come from the germline V gene (reference sequence).

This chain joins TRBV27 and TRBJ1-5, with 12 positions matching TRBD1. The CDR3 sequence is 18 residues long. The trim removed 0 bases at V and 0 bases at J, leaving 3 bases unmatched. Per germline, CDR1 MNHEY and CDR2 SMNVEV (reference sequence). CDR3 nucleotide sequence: TGTGCCAGCAGTTTATCCTGGGACAGGGGGCTTAGCAATCAGCCCCAGCATTTT. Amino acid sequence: CASSLSWDRGLSNQPQHF.

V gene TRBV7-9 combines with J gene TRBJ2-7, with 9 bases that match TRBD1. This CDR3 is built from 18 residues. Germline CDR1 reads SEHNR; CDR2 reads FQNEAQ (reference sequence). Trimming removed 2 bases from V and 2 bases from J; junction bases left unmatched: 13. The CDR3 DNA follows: TGTGCCAGCAGCTTATGGGGACAGGGAAGGATGGCTACCTACGAGCAGTACTTC. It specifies CASSLWGQGRMATYEQYF.

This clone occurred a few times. CDR3 residues: CAWRTSGSGWEQFF. The CDR3 DNA is TGTGCCTGGAGGACTAGCGGGAGTGGTTGGGAGCAGTTCTTC. The chain combines TRBV30 with TRBJ2-1; TRBD2 agrees at 12 bases. Per the germline V gene, CDR1 is GTSNPN and CDR2 is SVGIG (reference sequence). Germline trimming cut 3 bases from V and 10 bases from J; bases unmatched to any gene: 7. This CDR3 spans 14 amino acids.

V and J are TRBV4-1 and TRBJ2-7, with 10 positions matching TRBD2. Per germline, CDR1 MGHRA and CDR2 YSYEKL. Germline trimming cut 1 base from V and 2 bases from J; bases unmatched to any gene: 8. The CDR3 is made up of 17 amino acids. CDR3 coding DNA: TGCGCCAGCAGCCAAGCCACTAGCGGGAATAGAGCCTACGAGCAGTACTTC. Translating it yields CASSQATSGNRAYEQYF.

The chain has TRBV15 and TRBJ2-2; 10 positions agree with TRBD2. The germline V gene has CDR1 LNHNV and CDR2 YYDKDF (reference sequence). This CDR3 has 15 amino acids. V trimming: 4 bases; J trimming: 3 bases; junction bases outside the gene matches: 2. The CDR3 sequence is CATSTGTSDTGELFF. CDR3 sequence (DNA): TGTGCCACCAGCACGGGGACTAGCGACACCGGGGAGCTGTTTTTT.

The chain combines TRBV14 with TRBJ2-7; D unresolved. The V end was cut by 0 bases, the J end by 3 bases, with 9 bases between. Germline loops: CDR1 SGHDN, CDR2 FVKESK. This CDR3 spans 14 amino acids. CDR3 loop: CASSQDNIYYEQYF. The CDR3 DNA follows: TGTGCCAGCAGCCAAGATAACATTTACTACGAGCAGTACTTC.

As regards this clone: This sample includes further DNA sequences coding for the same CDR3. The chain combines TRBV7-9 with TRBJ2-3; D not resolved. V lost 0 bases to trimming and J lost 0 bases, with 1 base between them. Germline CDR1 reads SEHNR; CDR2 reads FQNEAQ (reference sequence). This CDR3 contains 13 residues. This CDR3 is CASSLASTDTQYF. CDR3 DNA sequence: TGTGCCAGCAGCTTAGCCAGCACAGATACGCAGTATTTT.

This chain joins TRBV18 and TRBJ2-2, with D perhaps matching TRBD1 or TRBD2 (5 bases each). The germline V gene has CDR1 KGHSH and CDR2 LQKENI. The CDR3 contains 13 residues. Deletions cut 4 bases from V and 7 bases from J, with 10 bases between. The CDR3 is CASSLRDDGELFF. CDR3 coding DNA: TGTGCCAGCTCACTCCGGGACGACGGGGAGCTGTTTTTT.

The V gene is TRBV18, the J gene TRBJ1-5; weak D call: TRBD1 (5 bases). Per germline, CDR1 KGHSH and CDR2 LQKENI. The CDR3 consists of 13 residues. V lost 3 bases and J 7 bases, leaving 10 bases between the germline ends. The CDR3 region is CASSPEQGQPQHF. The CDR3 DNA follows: TGTGCCAGCTCACCGGAGCAGGGACAGCCCCAGCATTTT.

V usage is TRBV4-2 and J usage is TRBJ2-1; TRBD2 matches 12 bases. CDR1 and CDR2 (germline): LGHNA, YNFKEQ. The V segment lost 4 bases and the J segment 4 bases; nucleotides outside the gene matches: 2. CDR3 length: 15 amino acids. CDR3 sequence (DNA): TGTGCCAGCAGCCCGACTAGCGGGAGTTACAATGAGCAGTTCTTC. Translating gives CASSPTSGSYNEQFF.

In DNA, the CDR3 is TGTGCCAGCAGGGGGGGACTAGCGGGTATCAATGAGCAGTTCTTC. Translating gives CASRGGLAGINEQFF. The rearrangement links TRBV2 to TRBJ2-1; 12 nucleotides align to TRBD2. The CDR3 spans 15 residues. J gave up 6 bases and V 6 bases, and 6 bases lay outside the gene matches. The germline V gene encodes CDR1 SNHLY and CDR2 FYNNEI.

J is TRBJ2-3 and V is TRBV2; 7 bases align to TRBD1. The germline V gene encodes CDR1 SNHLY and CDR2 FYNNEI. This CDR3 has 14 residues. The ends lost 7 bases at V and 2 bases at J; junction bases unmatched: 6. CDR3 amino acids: CASNPGTATDTQYF. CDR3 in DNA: TGTGCCAGCAATCCCGGGACAGCCACAGATACGCAGTATTTT.